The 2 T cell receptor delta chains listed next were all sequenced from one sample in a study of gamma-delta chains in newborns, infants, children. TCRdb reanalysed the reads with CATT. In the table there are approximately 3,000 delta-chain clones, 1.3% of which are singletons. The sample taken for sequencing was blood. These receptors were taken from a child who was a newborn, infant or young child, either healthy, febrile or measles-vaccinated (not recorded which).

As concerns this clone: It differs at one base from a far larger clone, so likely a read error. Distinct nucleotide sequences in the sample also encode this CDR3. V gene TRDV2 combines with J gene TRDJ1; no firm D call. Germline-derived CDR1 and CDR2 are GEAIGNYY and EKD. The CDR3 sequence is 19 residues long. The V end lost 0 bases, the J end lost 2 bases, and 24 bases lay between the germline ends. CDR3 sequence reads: CACDTVRYRGTPETDKLIF. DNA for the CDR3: TGTGCCTGTGACACCGTTCGGTACAGAGGGACCCCCGAGACCGATAAACTCATCTTT.

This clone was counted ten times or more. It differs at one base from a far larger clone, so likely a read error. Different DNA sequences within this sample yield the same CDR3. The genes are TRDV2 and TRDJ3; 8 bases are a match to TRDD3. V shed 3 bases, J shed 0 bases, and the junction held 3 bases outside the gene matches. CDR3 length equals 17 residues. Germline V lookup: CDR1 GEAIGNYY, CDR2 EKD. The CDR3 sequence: CACDAGGYSWDTRQMFF. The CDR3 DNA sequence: TGTGCCTGTGACGCCGGGGGATACTCCTGGGACACCCGACAGATGTTTTTC.